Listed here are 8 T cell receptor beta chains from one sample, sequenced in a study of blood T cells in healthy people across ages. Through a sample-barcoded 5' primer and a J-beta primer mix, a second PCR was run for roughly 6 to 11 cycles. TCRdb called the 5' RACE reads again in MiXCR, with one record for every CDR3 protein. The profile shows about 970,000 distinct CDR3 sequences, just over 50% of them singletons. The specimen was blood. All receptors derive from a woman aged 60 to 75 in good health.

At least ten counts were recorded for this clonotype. CDR3 DNA sequence: TGCGCCAGCAGCCAAGACAGGGAAACCTACGAGCAGTACTTC. Translated, it gives CASSQDRETYEQYF. The chain has TRBV4-1 and TRBJ2-7; tentative D call: TRBD1 (5 bases). Trimming took 0 bases from V and 2 from J, leaving 8 bases between them. CDR1 is MGHRA and CDR2 is YSYEKL in the germline V gene. The CDR3 sequence is 14 residues long.

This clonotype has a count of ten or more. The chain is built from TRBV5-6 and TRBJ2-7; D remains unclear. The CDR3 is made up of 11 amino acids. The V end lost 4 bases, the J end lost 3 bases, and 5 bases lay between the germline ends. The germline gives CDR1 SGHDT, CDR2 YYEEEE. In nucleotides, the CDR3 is TGTGCCAGCAGCACAATCTACGAGCAGTACTTC. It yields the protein CASSTIYEQYF.

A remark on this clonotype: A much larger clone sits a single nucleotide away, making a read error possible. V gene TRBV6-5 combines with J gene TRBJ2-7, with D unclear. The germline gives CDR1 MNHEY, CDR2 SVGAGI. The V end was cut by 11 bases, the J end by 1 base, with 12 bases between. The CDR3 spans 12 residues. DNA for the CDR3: TGTGCCGGCACCTCTAGGTCCTACGAGCAGTACTTC. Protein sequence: CAGTSRSYEQYF.

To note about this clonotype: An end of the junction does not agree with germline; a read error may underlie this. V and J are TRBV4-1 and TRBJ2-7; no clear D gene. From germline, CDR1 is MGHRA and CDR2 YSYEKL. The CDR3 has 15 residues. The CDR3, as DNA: TGCGCCAGCAGCCAAGCGGCCCAGAGCTCCTACGGGCAGTACTTC. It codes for CASSQAAQSSYGQYF.

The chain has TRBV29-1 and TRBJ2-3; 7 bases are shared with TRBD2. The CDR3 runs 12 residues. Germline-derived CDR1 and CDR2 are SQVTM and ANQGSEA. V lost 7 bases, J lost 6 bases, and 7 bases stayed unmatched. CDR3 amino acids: CSASELADTQYF. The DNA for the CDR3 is TGCAGCGCTTCCGAACTAGCGGATACGCAGTATTTT.

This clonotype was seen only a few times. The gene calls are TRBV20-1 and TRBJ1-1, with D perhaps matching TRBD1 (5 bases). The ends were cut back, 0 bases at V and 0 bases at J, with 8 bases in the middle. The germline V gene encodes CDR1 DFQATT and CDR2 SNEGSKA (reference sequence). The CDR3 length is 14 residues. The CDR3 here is CSARDRGLNTEAFF. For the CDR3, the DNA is TGCAGTGCTAGAGATCGGGGCTTGAACACTGAAGCTTTCTTT.

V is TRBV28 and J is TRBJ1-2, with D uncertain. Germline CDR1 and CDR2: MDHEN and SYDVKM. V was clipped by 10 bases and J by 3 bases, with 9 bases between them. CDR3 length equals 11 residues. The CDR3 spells CAIRGDYGYTF. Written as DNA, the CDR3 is TGTGCCATTCGGGGTGACTATGGCTACACCTTC.

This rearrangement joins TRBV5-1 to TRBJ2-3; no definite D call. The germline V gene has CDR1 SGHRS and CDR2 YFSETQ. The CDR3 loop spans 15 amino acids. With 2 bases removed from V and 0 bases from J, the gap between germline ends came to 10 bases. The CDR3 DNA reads TGCGCCAGCAGCTTAGGGCGGCATAGCACAGATACGCAGTATTTT. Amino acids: CASSLGRHSTDTQYF.